This TCR beta chain was sequenced during a study of T cells after yellow fever vaccination. TCRdb redid the calling of the 5' RACE reads with MiXCR, one entry per CDR3 protein. The sample yields under 250,000 distinct CDR3 sequences, 6.9% seen once. Unmatched junction bases numbered 9, after V lost 6 bases and J lost 5 bases. Looked up from germline, CDR1 is MNHEY and CDR2 is SMNVEV (reference sequence). The length of the CDR3 is 15 residues. This clonotype was observed a handful of times. V usage is TRBV27 and J usage is TRBJ2-1; the match to TRBD2 covers 8 bases. This TCR derives from a man aged 25-45 years who received the YFV17D yellow fever vaccine. Here the sequenced sample was CD4+ T cells sorted from PBMCs, taken 15 days after the yellow fever booster vaccination. The CDR3 sequence: CASRGGRLGHNEQFF. The CDR3 DNA follows: TGTGCCAGCAGGGGCGGGAGGCTGGGACACAATGAGCAGTTCTTC.